This T cell receptor beta chain was recovered during a study of shared clonotypes between healthy human individuals (dated by TCRdb to 2020 to 2021). A note on the overall study: Two women and a few men aged 18 to 49 years were included in the cohort. Between about 0.9 and 9 billion PBMCs per donor were obtained by leukapheresis. Different laboratories and diverse techniques were used to prepare libraries and sequence TCR repertoires, to increase sequencing depth and limit assay-specific biases. To estimate repertoire size and how much clonotype sharing occurs between individuals, the study deeply sequenced the blood TCR repertoires of roughly 5 healthy adults. For each donor, CD4 naive and CD4 memory were each given three plates, CD8 naive was given two plates, and CD8 memory was given one plate.

For the CD8 naive samples, CD45RO-negative cells were positively selected for CCR7, yielding a CD45RA+CCR7+ population from which TemRA cells were excluded. Donors were healthy HIV-negative adults with no recently reported acute infections or vaccinations. Every donor was a Caucasian adult residing in Nashville, Tennessee, USA. Blood was obtained by leukapheresis, after which PBMCs were separated by Ficoll-Histopaque density gradient centrifugation and cryopreserved in liquid nitrogen vapor phase. Analytical flow cytometry was used to check the purity and quantity of each magnetically sorted T cell population. Genomic DNA was isolated from each sorted fraction and quantified by UV absorbance on a Nanodrop 2000c. Findings and caveats that apply to the study as a whole: Sampling was limited to blood, and TCR repertoires in tissue likely differ from TCR repertoires in blood. Pairwise subsampling indicated that sequencing depth was expected to affect the degree of clonotype sharing among donors. Clonotypes shared by all four sorted-subset donors showed higher generation probabilities than non-shared clonotypes. About 5% of naive CD4, around 3.5% of naive CD8, approximately 2.2% of memory CD4, and 0.4% of memory CD8 clonotypes were shared across several donors. Incomplete sequencing was indicated by rarefaction of sorted-subset datasets, despite the large sequencing depth. Larger estimated clonotype richness was generally found for naive subsets than for memory subsets. Because the study included a small number of donors, the genetic and exposure-history diversity represented was limited.

The CDR3 starts with the cysteine, ends with the phenylalanine, and has 15 residues. Solely the CDR3 DNA is kept, with 45 bases framed from the first base. Per the germline V gene, LGHNA is the CDR1 and YSLEER is the CDR2. The germline V end is reduced by 5 bases and the J end by 7 bases; junction bases left unmatched: 8. For this clone: The antigen it binds to is not known. Per-base qualities were not stored, and no clone one base away is much larger.

Using the deep immunoSEQ assay, TCR CDR3 regions were amplified from genomic DNA by multiplex PCR. For each cell subset, the extracted genomic DNA was distributed evenly across all wells of several immunoSEQ 96-well plates, and each plate served as one replicate. For sorted subsets, 200 to 250 ng of genomic DNA, equivalent to some 30,000 T cell genomes, went into each replicate PCR. Purified libraries were quantified with a Qubit 3.0 fluorometer, sized on a Bioanalyzer 2100, and re-quantified with the KAPA Library Quantification kit. Every immunoSEQ 96-well plate was sequenced on a dedicated single-read 150-cycle Illumina NextSeq 550 flow cell. The study's processing was this. Because only junctional sequences without quality scores were contained in the immunoSEQ output, filtering matching that applied to full-length reads could not be performed. Sequences were annotated with PyIR, a Python wrapper for IgBLAST v1.9, and V/J genes and CDR3 were assigned using IMGT germline references. Reads were filtered out if the reads had weak V/J assignments (E-value above 1e-6), no CDR3, stop codons, out-of-frame junctions, or ambiguous translated residues. V3J clonotypes were defined as sequences sharing an identical inferred V gene, J gene, and CDR3 amino acid sequence. Percentage overlap between repertoires was calculated by dividing the number of shared unique clonotypes by the size of the smaller repertoire. Repertoire richness was assessed with RTK rarefaction, the Chao1 estimator, and Recon v2.1 estimates of unobserved clonotypes. Generation probabilities for all TCRbeta clonotypes obtained by the gDNA method from a handful of donors were computed using OLGA. What TCRdb holds here is the immuneACCESS table cut down to in-frame rearrangements. Part of the clones is not present; checked against another copy, under half of the missing clones reflect an unresolved V gene, and the others are unexplained. For V, J and clone size, that table is used; D and trimming come from the DNA. In this sample the table shows some 2,100,000 clones, roughly 91% of which occur a single time. Of the sample, 1.5% to 2% falls within the top ten clones.

The rearrangement combines TRBV4-3 with TRBJ2-1, with 10 bases in between that match TRBD1. Specimen: naive CD8+ T cells from PBMCs. The cell subset or site label for this specimen denotes: CD45RA+CCR7+. This clonotype was obtained from a man aged 18 to 35 in good health. Some clones in this sample may be carry-over from other donors' samples. CDR3 loop: CASSYRQGAGNEQFF. The DNA sequence is as follows: TGCGCCAGCAGCTATAGACAGGGGGCCGGGAATGAGCAGTTCTTC.